This entry is about one T cell receptor (beta chain). The antigen remains unidentified. Assay used: immunoSEQ multiplex PCR; TCRdb lists only in-frame clones, some missing. The repertoire has 100,000 to 150,000 clones, around 84% of them found once; the top ten carry 9.5% to 15%. The data were obtained in a study of T cell responses to AZD1222 COVID-19 vaccine. Study at large: Second-dose timings of about 4 or about 12 weeks were pooled. The study, taken as a whole, reports: Dominant CD4 TCR responses targeted spike regions 160-218 and 743-854. Donors in the cohort were predominantly white British and more often female, and clonal diversity was possibly underestimated. Sampling captured repertoires only after the peak T cell response.

The CDR3 contains 14 residues. This chain uses TRBV21-1 with TRBJ1-6. TRBV21-1 is classified as a pseudogene. The TCR was taken from an adult in good health. This specimen was peripheral blood, taken on day 0 of AZD1222 vaccination. The CDR3 sequence is CASSKEGEHSPLHF. The DNA of the CDR3 is TGTGCCAGCAGCAAAGAGGGAGAACATTCACCCCTCCACTTT.